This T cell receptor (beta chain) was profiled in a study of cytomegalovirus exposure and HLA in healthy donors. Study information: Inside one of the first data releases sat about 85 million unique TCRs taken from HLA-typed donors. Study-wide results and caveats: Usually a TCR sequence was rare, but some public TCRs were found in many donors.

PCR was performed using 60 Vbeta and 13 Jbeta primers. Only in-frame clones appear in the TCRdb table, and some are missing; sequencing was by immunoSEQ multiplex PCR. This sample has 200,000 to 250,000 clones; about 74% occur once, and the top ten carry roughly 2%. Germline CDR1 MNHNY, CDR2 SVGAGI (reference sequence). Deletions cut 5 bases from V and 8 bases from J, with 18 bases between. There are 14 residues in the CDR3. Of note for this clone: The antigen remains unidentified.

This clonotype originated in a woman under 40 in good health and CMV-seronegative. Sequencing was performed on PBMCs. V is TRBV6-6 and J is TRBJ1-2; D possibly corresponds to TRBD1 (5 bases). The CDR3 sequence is CASSTPGGGAGYTF. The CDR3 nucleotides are TGTGCCAGCAGTACCCCCGGAGGAGGGGCCGGCTACACCTTC.